Below, 18 T cell receptor beta chains from the same sample are listed, as sequenced in a study of T cells in Graves' hyperthyroidism and ophthalmopathy. Using RNA transcripts as the source, TCR beta CDR3 regions were amplified. First-round RT-PCR targeting the TCR CDR3 was performed with the HTBI primer set. A single record per CDR3 protein comes from TCRdb applying MiXCR to the multiplex PCR reads. The repertoire holds about 370,000 distinct CDR3 sequences, with roughly 15% as singletons. Sequencing was carried out using blood. The receptors come from a woman aged 55-75 years with Graves' ophthalmopathy.

This clonotype was observed at least ten times. The V call is TRBV7-8, the J call TRBJ2-3; D call uncertain. Trimming took off 5 bases at V and 3 bases at J, with 6 bases between the two ends. The CDR3 spans 12 residues. The germline gives CDR1 SGHVS, CDR2 FQNEAQ. The CDR3: CASSPVTDTQYF. The DNA of the CDR3 is TGTGCCAGCAGCCCGGTAACAGATACGCAGTATTTT.

The V and J genes are TRBV4-1 and TRBJ2-1; 9 bases line up with TRBD1. V gave up 2 bases and J gave up 6 bases; unmatched junction bases: 14. This CDR3 region has 18 residues. The germline V gene has CDR1 MGHRA and CDR2 YSYEKL. CDR3 sequence (DNA): TGCGCCAGCAGCCAACTACCACCGGGACAGGGTACCCCCAATGAGCAGTTCTTC. It is translated as CASSQLPPGQGTPNEQFF.

This clonotype was observed at least ten times. J is TRBJ2-3 and V is TRBV12-3 or TRBV12-4; TRBD2 matches at 14 bases. V dropped 5 bases and J dropped 0; count of bases not matched to a gene: 7. The CDR3 runs to 18 residues. The CDR3 bases are TGTGCCAGCAGTACCGGGACTAGCGGGAGACCAAGCACAGATACGCAGTATTTT. Amino acid sequence: CASSTGTSGRPSTDTQYF.

This clonotype was counted many times. The rearrangement uses TRBV12-5 and TRBJ2-1; 8 positions match TRBD1. In germline, CDR1 is LGHNT, CDR2 FRNRAP. V shed 2 bases, J shed 4 bases, and the junction held 4 bases outside the gene matches. The CDR3 extends over 15 amino acids. The DNA for the CDR3 is TGTGCTAGTGGTTTGCGCACAGGGGGGTACAATGAGCAGTTCTTC. Its protein is CASGLRTGGYNEQFF.

This clonotype was seen at least ten times. Sequence at one end of the junction differs from germline and may be a read error. DNA of the CDR3: TGTGCCAGCAGCGAAGAAGATGTCGCGGGATACTACAATGAGCAGTTCTTC. Protein sequence: CASSEEDVAGYYNEQFF. The chain recombines TRBV3-1 with TRBJ2-1, with a possible D match to TRBD2 (6 bases). The CDR3 loop spans 17 amino acids. Germline lookup yields CDR1 LGHDT and CDR2 YNNKEL (reference sequence).

The chain combines TRBV2 with TRBJ1-1; D not resolved. The CDR3 has 14 amino acids. Germline CDR1 SNHLY, CDR2 FYNNEI. Trimming took 6 bases from V and 3 from J, leaving 14 bases between them. The CDR3 region is CASSLVTGYTEAFF. The CDR3 DNA follows: TGTGCCAGCAGCTTAGTAACTGGATACACTGAAGCTTTCTTT.

Comment on this clonotype: One end of the junction varies from germline; a read error may be responsible. The gene calls are TRBV2 and TRBJ2-2; TRBD2 agrees at 10 bases. Germline CDR1 reads SNHLY; CDR2 reads FYNNEI. This CDR3 spans 15 amino acids. The CDR3 DNA is TGTGCCAACAGTGAAAGAGCGGGAGGGACCGGGGAGCTGTCTTTT. As protein: CANSERAGGTGELSF.

Ten or more counts support this clonotype. The chain is built from TRBV2 and TRBJ2-3; D call uncertain. The V end lost 5 bases, the J end lost 2 bases, and 8 bases lay between the germline ends. Germline CDR1 reads SNHLY; CDR2 reads FYNNEI. The CDR3 runs to 13 residues. The CDR3 DNA is TGTGCCAGCAGTAGAAGCTACACAGATACGCAGTATTTT. The encoded protein is CASSRSYTDTQYF.

This clonotype was seen at least ten times. The chain combines TRBV28 with TRBJ2-5; 12 positions agree with TRBD2. CDR3 length: 17 amino acids. The germline V gene has CDR1 MDHEN and CDR2 SYDVKM. V shed 5 bases, J shed 4 bases, and the junction held 11 bases outside the gene matches. CDR3: CASSPLAGGRSGETQYF. The CDR3, as DNA: TGTGCCAGCAGTCCGCTAGCGGGAGGGCGATCCGGAGAGACCCAGTACTTC. Complete variable domain (other parts from reference TRBV28 and TRBJ2-5): DVKVTQSSRYLVKRTGEKVFLECVQDMDHENMFWYRQDPGLGLRLIYFSYDVKMKEKGDIPEGYSVSREKKERFSLILESASTNQTSMYLCASSPLAGGRSGETQYFGPGTRLLVL.

This clonotype was seen a few times. The chain combines TRBV20-1 with TRBJ2-7; D possibly corresponds to TRBD2 (10 bases). There are 18 residues in the CDR3. Germline lookup yields CDR1 DFQATT and CDR2 SNEGSKA (reference sequence). The V gene lost 5 bases and the J gene lost 4 bases, with 30 bases spanning the gap. The CDR3, as DNA: TGCAGTGCTGCAACAGGGGGCTCTGAACTAGCGGGGACTTACGAGCAGTACTTC. This translates into CSAATGGSELAGTYEQYF.

As regards this clonotype: Possible read error: a much larger clone is one base away. This chain connects TRBV7-2 to TRBJ2-1, with TRBD1 matching over 8 bases. The J call is uncertain, as TRBJ2-7 better fits the DNA end. This CDR3 is 21 amino acids long. Germline CDR1 is SGHTA and CDR2 is FQGNSA. The CDR3 region is CASSSNDDRGRVEIGYNEQYF. In DNA, the CDR3 is TGTGCCAGCAGCTCGAACGATGACAGGGGAAGGGTCGAGATAGGATACAATGAGCAGTACTTC.

The chain couples TRBV14 to TRBJ2-3; 8 bases agree with TRBD2. This CDR3 region has 15 residues. The V segment lost 6 bases and the J segment 4 bases; nucleotides outside the gene matches: 9. In germline, CDR1 is SGHDN, CDR2 FVKESK. This CDR3 reads CASRQSGRLPDTQYF. As DNA, the CDR3 is TGTGCCAGCAGACAAAGCGGGAGACTCCCAGATACGCAGTATTTT.

The V and J genes are TRBV29-1 and TRBJ1-6, with 7 bases aligning to TRBD1. CDR1 SQVTM and CDR2 ANQGSEA come from the germline V gene. The ends lost 4 bases at V and 6 bases at J; junction bases unmatched: 9. This CDR3 has 15 amino acids. The CDR3 DNA reads TGCAGCGTTGCGGTGGGGACAGAGCCTAATTCACCCCTCCACTTT. Translation gives CSVAVGTEPNSPLHF.

This clonotype was seen ten or more times. This chain connects TRBV3-1 to TRBJ2-7, with D uncertain. V lost 2 bases and J 9 bases, leaving 8 bases between the germline ends. The germline CDR1 and CDR2 sequences are LGHDT and YNNKEL (reference sequence). This CDR3 region has 11 residues. The DNA for the CDR3 is TGTGCCAGCAGCCAACTAGGCGGGCAGTACTTC. Residues: CASSQLGGQYF.

The rearrangement joins TRBV5-1 to TRBJ2-2, with D possibly matching TRBD1 (5 bases). The CDR3 has 14 amino acids. CDR1 is SGHRS and CDR2 is YFSETQ in the germline V gene. V was cut by 4 bases and J by 6 bases, with 13 bases left in between. The CDR3 DNA reads as TGCGCCAGCAGCCCCGACTTAGGGGCCGGGGAGCTGTTTTTT. Translation: CASSPDLGAGELFF. Based on the CDR3 plus reference TRBV5-1 and TRBJ2-2, the full variable domain is KAGVTQTPRYLIKTRGQQVTLSCSPISGHRSVSWYQQTPGQGLQFLFEYFSETQRNKGNFPGRFSGRQFSNSRSEMNVSTLELGDSALYLCASSPDLGAGELFFGEGSRLTVL.

At least ten counts were recorded for this clonotype. V is TRBV7-9 and J is TRBJ2-7, with TRBD1 matching 7 bases. CDR3 length: 15 residues. Germline V gene lookup returns CDR1 SEHNR and CDR2 FQNEAQ (reference sequence). V lost 5 bases and J lost 4; bases outside the gene matches: 11. CDR3 sequence (DNA): TGTGCCAGCAGCCTTATCGGACAGGACCCTTACGAGCAGTACTTC. This codes for CASSLIGQDPYEQYF. Full variable domain (rest looked up from reference TRBV7-9 and TRBJ2-7): DTGVSQNPRHKITKRGQNVTFRCDPISEHNRLYWYRQTLGQGPEFLTYFQNEAQLEKSRLLSDRFSAERPKGSFSTLEIQRTEQGDSAMYLCASSLIGQDPYEQYFGPGTRLTVT.

CDR3 amino acids: CSASQTGLFYEQYF. DNA for the CDR3: TGCAGTGCTAGCCAAACGGGACTATTCTACGAGCAGTACTTC. This chain connects TRBV20-1 to TRBJ2-7; 7 bases are shared with TRBD2. V gave up 3 bases and J gave up 3 bases; unmatched junction bases: 8. CDR1 and CDR2 from the germline V gene are DFQATT and SNEGSKA (reference sequence). The CDR3 runs to 14 residues.

This clonotype occurred many times. The chain couples TRBV20-1 to TRBJ2-3; 7 nucleotides match TRBD2. Per the germline V gene, CDR1 is DFQATT and CDR2 is SNEGSKA (reference sequence). The CDR3 contains 14 residues. In DNA form, the CDR3 reads TGCACCCCGGGGGAGGGGCGGAACACAGATACGCAGTATTTT. Translated, it gives CTPGEGRNTDTQYF.